The next 20 T cell receptor beta chains were all read from a single sample in a study of cytomegalovirus exposure and HLA in healthy donors. Primers: 60 Vbeta forward and 13 Jbeta reverse. Some clones are missing from TCRdb's copy, which holds only in-frame ones; the method was immunoSEQ multiplex PCR. The top ten hold about 16% of the sample, which has about 120,000 clones, around 69% seen once. Specimen: PBMCs. These TCRs come from a man aged 50 to 60 in good health and CMV-seropositive.

The chain links TRBV10-3 to TRBJ2-3, with D possibly matching TRBD2 (7 bases). Germline V lookup: CDR1 ENHRY, CDR2 SYGVKD. V lost 2 bases, J lost 2 bases, and 14 bases lay in between. The CDR3 is 16 amino acids. In nucleotides, the CDR3 is TGTGCCATCAGTGAGAATGCGGGGGCCTCCACAGATACGCAGTATTTT. Translation gives CAISENAGASTDTQYF.

This clone was found once. The chain is built from TRBV6-4 and TRBJ1-2, with 9 bases fitting TRBD1. The germline V gene has CDR1 MRHNA and CDR2 SNTAGT. The CDR3 is 15 amino acids. Trimming removed 0 bases from V and 5 bases from J; junction bases left unmatched: 4. CDR3 bases: TGTGCCAGCAGTGACTCCGGGACAGGGAGATATGGCTACACCTTC. Translated: CASSDSGTGRYGYTF.

The V gene is TRBV7-2, the J gene TRBJ1-3, with TRBD1 matching 7 bases. The germline V gene has CDR1 SGHTA and CDR2 FQGNSA. V trimming: 5 bases; J trimming: 1 base; junction bases outside the gene matches: 8. The CDR3 loop spans 16 amino acids. The CDR3 sequence is CASSIITGASGNTIYF. CDR3 DNA: TGTGCCAGCAGCATCATAACAGGGGCTTCTGGAAACACCATATATTTT.

This clone was seen more than once but under ten times. The V and J genes are TRBV5-6 and TRBJ2-6, with D maybe TRBD1 (5 bases). There are 17 residues in the CDR3. Germline loops: CDR1 SGHDT, CDR2 YYEEEE. V lost 0 bases to trimming and J lost 0 bases, with 10 bases between them. CDR3 nucleotide sequence: TGTGCCAGCAGCTTGGGCGACAGCTTCTCTGGGGCCAACGTCCTGACTTTC. Protein product: CASSLGDSFSGANVLTF.

The chain couples TRBV6-1 to TRBJ1-2; tentatively, D is TRBD1 (5 bases). The CDR3 spans 12 residues. Trimming stripped 8 bases from V and 5 bases from J, with 12 bases between. Germline V gene sequence: CDR1 MNHNS, CDR2 SASEGT. CDR3 DNA: TGTGCCAGCCTGACAGACCTTTATGGCTACACCTTC. It translates to CASLTDLYGYTF.

This clone was seen a handful of times. This chain links TRBV10-2 with TRBJ2-7; 12 nucleotides match TRBD1. The ends lost 9 bases at V and 5 bases at J; junction bases unmatched: 5. Per the germline V gene, CDR1 is WSHSY and CDR2 is SAAADI. The CDR3 loop spans 13 amino acids. CDR3 DNA: TGCGCCAGTGGGACAGGGGGCTTCCACGAGCAGTACTTC. Amino acids: CASGTGGFHEQYF.

V gene TRBV6-1 combines with J gene TRBJ2-7, with D possibly matching TRBD1 (6 bases). The V gene lost 6 bases and the J gene lost 2 bases, with 8 bases spanning the gap. From germline, CDR1 is MNHNS and CDR2 SASEGT. The CDR3 contains 12 residues. The chain's CDR3 is CASREGAYEQYF. In DNA form, the CDR3 reads TGTGCCAGCAGAGAGGGGGCCTACGAGCAGTACTTC.

The J gene is TRBJ1-5, the V gene TRBV15; TRBD1 might be the D (5 bases). Trimming took 3 bases from V and 0 from J, leaving 12 bases between them. The CDR3 runs 16 residues. Germline V gene lookup returns CDR1 LNHNV and CDR2 YYDKDF (reference sequence). CDR3 residues: CATSRGGLYSNQPQHF. The CDR3 nucleotides read TGTGCCACCAGCAGGGGGGGACTCTATAGCAATCAGCCCCAGCATTTT.

The V and J genes are TRBV27 and TRBJ2-5, with a possible D match to TRBD2 (7 bases). The germline CDR1 and CDR2 sequences are MNHEY and SMNVEV (reference sequence). Trimming removed 2 bases at V and 3 bases at J, with 19 bases between. The CDR3 totals 17 residues. The CDR3 coding sequence is TGTGCCAGCAGTTTAACGGGAGGCAGGGGAAGAAAAGAGACCCAGTACTTC. Translation gives CASSLTGGRGRKETQYF.

The rearrangement links TRBV18 to TRBJ1-1, with D tentatively TRBD1 (6 bases). The CDR3 totals 13 residues. Looked up from germline, CDR1 is KGHSH and CDR2 is LQKENI. The V end was cut by 6 bases, the J end by 1 base, with 9 bases between. The CDR3 DNA sequence: TGTGCCAGCTCGGACAGCGAGAACACTGAAGCTTTCTTT. As protein: CASSDSENTEAFF.

The CDR3 region is CASSPRAGGRGYTF. DNA for the CDR3: TGTGCCAGCAGCCCTAGGGCGGGGGGCAGGGGCTACACCTTC. The chain employs TRBV5-5 and TRBJ1-2; TRBD1 might be the D (6 bases). The CDR3 extends over 14 amino acids. Germline-derived CDR1 and CDR2 are SGHKS and YYEKEE (reference sequence). V was shortened by 4 bases and J by 8 bases, with 18 bases between the two germline ends.

This clone was seen just once. The chain combines TRBV5-1 with TRBJ2-3; 7 bases fit TRBD2. The V gene's germline CDR1 is SGHRS and CDR2 YFSETQ. The V gene end was trimmed by 1 base and the J gene end by 2 bases; junction bases not matched to a gene: 7. CDR3 length: 16 amino acids. The chain's CDR3 is CASSLWAGRATDTQYF. The DNA of the CDR3 is TGCGCCAGCAGCTTGTGGGCAGGGAGGGCCACAGATACGCAGTATTTT.

The V gene is TRBV5-1, the J gene TRBJ1-1, with a weak D call TRBD1 (6 bases). Deletions cut 2 bases from V and 7 bases from J, with 6 bases between. The CDR3 loop spans 11 amino acids. From germline, CDR1 is SGHRS and CDR2 YFSETQ. CDR3 residues: CASSLQGEAFF. The CDR3 DNA reads TGCGCCAGCAGCTTACAGGGTGAAGCTTTCTTT.

The chain links TRBV4-3 to TRBJ2-5; 10 nucleotides match TRBD2. V was pared by 3 bases and J by 4 bases, with 8 bases of the junction left unmatched. CDR1 and CDR2 (germline): LGHNA, YSLEER. The CDR3 is made up of 16 amino acids. DNA for the CDR3: TGCGCCAGCAGCCAGTCAGGAGCGGGGGGGGTAGAGACCCAGTACTTC. Translation: CASSQSGAGGVETQYF.

The V call is TRBV11-2, the J call TRBJ2-5; 8 nucleotides align to TRBD2. The CDR3 totals 15 residues. Germline CDR1 SGHAT, CDR2 FQNNGV. V shed 4 bases and J 2 bases; nucleotides not matched to a gene: 6. CDR3 amino acids: CASSWAAGGQETQYF. The CDR3 coding sequence is TGTGCCAGCAGCTGGGCGGCGGGGGGACAAGAGACCCAGTACTTC.

This clone was seen only a few times. The chain carries TRBV10-2 and TRBJ2-3; D is perhaps TRBD1 (6 bases). Germline values: CDR1 WSHSY, CDR2 SAAADI. V lost 4 bases and J lost 6, with 23 bases in between. This CDR3 spans 17 amino acids. The CDR3: CASSGPLDSNSPDTQYF. The CDR3 bases are TGCGCCAGCAGTGGCCCCCTGGACAGTAATTCTCCGGATACGCAGTATTTT.

The chain combines TRBV5-1 with TRBJ2-5; TRBD2 matches at 12 bases. The closer fit of TRBJ2-7 to the DNA end suggests the J call may be wrong. The V gene's germline CDR1 is SGHRS and CDR2 YFSETQ. This CDR3 is built from 15 residues. The CDR3 loop is CASSLGLAGAYEQYF. CDR3 nucleotide sequence: TGCGCCAGCAGCCTGGGACTAGCGGGTGCCTACGAGCAGTACTTC.

This rearrangement joins TRBV6-5 to TRBJ2-3, with 7 bases lining up with TRBD1. There are 14 residues in the CDR3. Germline CDR1 is MNHEY and CDR2 is SVGAGI. V gave up 5 bases and J gave up 5 bases; unmatched junction bases: 7. CDR3 nucleotides: TGTGCCAGCAGTACAGGGGTCCGGGTAGATACGCAGTATTTT. This sequence encodes CASSTGVRVDTQYF.

The chain links TRBV5-6 to TRBJ2-7, with TRBD1 as a possible D gene (5 bases). Germline V gives CDR1 SGHDT, CDR2 YYEEEE. Trimming took off 5 bases at V and 2 bases at J, with 8 bases between the two ends. The CDR3 consists of 12 residues. CDR3 DNA sequence: TGTGCCAGCAGTACAGGAGCCTACGAGCAGTACTTC. The encoded protein is CASSTGAYEQYF.

The rearrangement uses TRBV7-2 and TRBJ2-3; TRBD2 agrees at 7 bases. J lost 9 bases, V lost 7 bases, and 10 bases had no gene match. Germline V gene lookup returns CDR1 SGHTA and CDR2 FQGNSA. The CDR3 extends over 13 amino acids. The CDR3 DNA is TGTGCCAGCACTTACACGGGACTAAACACGCAGTATTTT. Amino acids: CASTYTGLNTQYF.